This T cell receptor beta chain was recovered during a study of blood T cell repertoires in COVID-19 (dated by TCRdb to about 2020). Background on the whole study: Samples covering the acute and convalescent phases of COVID-19 were provided by collaborators in the United States, Italy and Spain. The prospective study material was composed of cDNA or gDNA derived from T cells, B-cell-depleted T cells, or PBMCs. Subjects who had been exposed to COVID-19, were actively infected with it, or had recovered from it provided the deeply sampled blood TCRbeta repertoires that made up the dataset. The repertoires were released in a freely available public database intended as a resource for research on the immune response to SARS-CoV-2. The samples were drawn from two sources: the first 160 participants of the ongoing ImmuneRACE study, and 1,000 to 1,500 subjects contributed by 6 global collaborators. A de-identified subject ID, COVID-19 status, age in years and sex were almost always included in the sample metadata. Where available, HLA class I and class II types were taken from metadata supplied by the sample provider and were not determined by assay-based typing. Summary of the overall study and its limitations: How much clinical and demographic metadata was included differed by source and by participant, and the metadata was provided uncurated.

At one collaborating source in Seattle, patients were enrolled during active infection and were followed longitudinally through the course of disease. Each collaborating institution followed its own protocols to collect whole blood in K2EDTA tubes. Collaborator samples were shipped for TCRbeta analysis as frozen whole blood, isolated PBMCs, or DNA extracted from either sample type. The immunoSEQ Assay, a bias-controlled multiplex PCR, was used to amplify TCRbeta CDR3 regions from genomic DNA. The study's own analysis went as follows. Within the assay, amplification of reference gene primers was used to estimate how many nucleated cells each sample contained. To quantify the absolute abundance of each unique TCRbeta CDR3 rearrangement, sequence reads were collapsed and filtered. Productive Simpson clonality was computed per sample as the square root of Simpson's diversity index over productive rearrangements. TCRdb holds this immuneACCESS table with in-frame rearrangements only. Some clones are missing; in checked studies, unresolved V genes explain under half, and the rest has no known cause. D and trimming were read from the DNA, whereas the V and J calls and clone size are those reported in that table. The sample table holds 200,000 to 250,000 clones, of which roughly nine tenths were seen once. The ten biggest clones cover roughly 10% of the sample.

Worth noting for this clone: No antigen is known for it. No much larger clone exists at a distance of one base, and base qualities are not known.

The germline V gene (reference sequence) specifies MNHEY as CDR1 and SMNVEV as CDR2. The cysteine opens and the phenylalanine closes a CDR3 of 16 amino acids. Only the CDR3 portion is preserved as DNA: 48 bases, with reading frame beginning at the first base. V sheds 4 bases and J sheds 7 bases, leaving 22 bases between their ends. Sequencing was performed on peripheral blood. The receptor's source is a woman aged 45-65 years with COVID-19, enrolled during active disease. The chain is made from TRBV27 and TRBJ1-2; too little of a D gene remains to name it. In nucleotides, the sequence is TGTGCCAGCAGTTCCACCAGGACTGACCCGGAGGGTGGCTACACCTTC. Its protein is CASSSTRTDPEGGYTF.